These 7 T cell receptor beta chains were all obtained from the same sample, sequenced in a study of OX40 agonist ivuxolimab in advanced cancers. The library was produced with the immunoSEQ multiplex PCR assay. Not all clones reach the TCRdb copy of this immuneACCESS table, which keeps in-frame sequences only. Checked studies attribute under half of the gap to unresolved V genes and leave the rest unexplained. The sample profile shows around 49,000 clones; around 84% of them were found once. The ten largest make up 15% of the sample. Source: CD4+ or CD8+ T cells sorted from blood, taken in a trial of the OX40 agonist ivuxolimab. The receptors were sampled from an adult with an advanced solid tumor such as melanoma, head and neck, liver or kidney cancer.

This clone was seen a single time. The chain couples TRBV5-8 to TRBJ1-1; D may be TRBD1 (5 bases). Trimming removed 6 bases at V and 11 bases at J, with 20 bases between. Germline values: CDR1 SGHTS, CDR2 YDEGEE. CDR3 length: 13 residues. CDR3 sequence reads: CASTLVFGSGAFF. CDR3 sequence (DNA): TGTGCCAGCACCTTAGTCTTCGGGTCAGGGGCTTTCTTT. Full variable domain (outside the CDR3, taken from reference TRBV5-8 and TRBJ1-1): EAGVTQSPTHLIKTRGQQATLRCSPISGHTSVYWYQQALGLGLQFLLWYDEGEERNRGNFPPRFSGRQFPNYSSELNVNALELEDSALYLCASTLVFGSGAFFGQGTRLTVV.

The CDR3 DNA sequence: TGTGCCAGCAGCTGGGGGACAGGGGGGATGAACACTGAAGCTTTCTTT. Encoded protein: CASSWGTGGMNTEAFF. The chain couples TRBV5-6 to TRBJ1-1; 11 bases are shared with TRBD1. The CDR3 runs to 16 residues. The trim removed 3 bases at V and 0 bases at J, leaving 4 bases unmatched. Germline V CDR1 and CDR2: SGHDT, YYEEEE.

The chain links TRBV28 to TRBJ2-3; 7 positions agree with TRBD2. Germline loops: CDR1 MDHEN, CDR2 SYDVKM. J gave up 5 bases and V 8 bases, and 10 bases lay outside the gene matches. This CDR3 comprises 14 residues. CDR3 DNA: TGTGCCAGCTCTCTCGCGGGAGTGGGAGATACGCAGTATTTT. It yields the protein CASSLAGVGDTQYF.

This clone has a handful of counts. The chain uses TRBV7-7 and TRBJ2-7, with D perhaps TRBD1 (6 bases). Trimming cost V 3 bases and J 5 bases, with 11 bases left between them. The germline CDR1 and CDR2 sequences are SSHAT and FNYEAQ (reference sequence). The CDR3 totals 13 residues. The CDR3 DNA reads TGTGCCAGCAGCTTCCGACAGGAGGACGAGCAGTACTTC. This encodes CASSFRQEDEQYF.

The chain recombines TRBV7-2 with TRBJ1-2, with D hard to call. Germline V gives CDR1 SGHTA, CDR2 FQGNSA. V was trimmed by 1 base and J by 2 bases, leaving 5 bases between them. The CDR3 extends over 13 amino acids. The DNA for the CDR3 is TGTGCCAGCAGCTTAGGAGGGAACTATGGCTACACCTTC. It translates to CASSLGGNYGYTF.

The chain carries TRBV11-2 and TRBJ2-2, with D perhaps assigned TRBD1 or TRBD2 (6 bases each). Per germline, CDR1 SGHAT and CDR2 FQNNGV. The CDR3 sequence is 16 residues long. V gave up 2 bases and J gave up 5 bases, with 15 bases separating them. The CDR3 region has the DNA TGTGCCAGCAGCTTAACCCGGGGGCTCAGGACCGGGGAGCTGTTTTTT. Translating it yields CASSLTRGLRTGELFF.

This clone was seen once. V usage is TRBV5-5 and J usage is TRBJ1-1, with unresolved D. In germline, CDR1 is SGHKS, CDR2 YYEKEE (reference sequence). Trimming removed 4 bases from V and 8 bases from J, with 15 bases in between. This CDR3 contains 13 residues. The CDR3 nucleotides are TGTGCCAGCAGCCCCCCCGTGGGGTTAGAAGCTTTCTTT. This encodes CASSPPVGLEAFF.